These 15 T cell receptor beta chains originate from one sample sequenced in a study of brain T cells in children with intractable seizures (dated by TCRdb to the early 2020s). The meaning of the sample's time point label: resected brain tissue, or blood drawn just prior to surgery. The library was generated by the immunoSEQ multiplex PCR assay. Held by TCRdb, this immuneACCESS table contains in-frame sequences only and omits some clones. Under half of the omission traces to an unresolved V gene where checked; the cause of the rest is unknown. The sample table lists around 80,000 clones, around 90% of them with a count of one. Jointly, the top ten make up about 24% of the sample. The material sequenced was peripheral blood, taken at surgery. These TCRs come from a girl aged 2 to 10 with Rasmussen encephalitis and intractable seizures.

The chain combines TRBV27 with TRBJ1-2; D is uncertain. This CDR3 is 14 amino acids long. Between the trimmed V and J ends, which lost 10 bases and 6 bases, there was a span of 21 bases. Per the germline V gene, CDR1 is MNHEY and CDR2 is SMNVEV (reference sequence). CDR3 nucleotide sequence: TGTGCCACCCGTCCGGGCAGGAGGTTGCATGGCTACACCTTC. Its translation: CATRPGRRLHGYTF.

This chain uses TRBV4-2 with TRBJ2-3; D may be TRBD2 (6 bases). Germline CDR1 and CDR2: LGHNA and YNFKEQ. V was trimmed by 0 bases and J by 10 bases, leaving 11 bases between them. The CDR3 spans 13 residues. Here the CDR3 reads CASSQDVAGPQYF. The CDR3 nucleotides read TGTGCCAGCAGCCAAGATGTCGCGGGACCGCAGTATTTT.

In this sample, this clone turned up once. The chain carries TRBV2 and TRBJ2-2; perhaps TRBD1 as D (6 bases). V was trimmed by 6 bases and J by 4 bases, leaving 15 bases between them. The germline gives CDR1 SNHLY, CDR2 FYNNEI. The CDR3 is made up of 15 amino acids. The chain's CDR3 is CASSRRGMATGELFF. The CDR3 region has the DNA TGTGCCAGCAGCCGCAGGGGAATGGCCACCGGGGAGCTGTTTTTT.

The rearrangement uses TRBV6-5 and TRBJ2-3; maybe TRBD2 (5 bases). V lost 6 bases to trimming and J lost 9 bases, with 16 bases between them. The CDR3 runs to 13 residues. Germline V lookup: CDR1 MNHEY, CDR2 SVGAGI. CDR3 region: CASSYGIRATQYF. Written as DNA, the CDR3 is TGTGCCAGCAGCTACGGGATCCGGGCCACGCAGTATTTT.

V is TRBV24-1 and J is TRBJ1-1; D not resolved. The CDR3 spans 13 residues. V was clipped by 6 bases and J by 1 base, with 8 bases between them. Germline V gene sequence: CDR1 KGHDR, CDR2 SFDVKD. CDR3 amino acids: CATSLAQNTEAFF. CDR3 coding DNA: TGTGCCACCAGTCTTGCCCAGAACACTGAAGCTTTCTTT.

J is TRBJ2-2 and V is TRBV7-3; D unclear. The CDR3 has 13 residues. Trimming cost V 1 base and J 4 bases, with 4 bases left between them. Germline V CDR1 and CDR2: SGHTA, FQGTGA. The CDR3 is CASSLISTGELFF. The CDR3 DNA sequence: TGTGCCAGCAGCTTAATTAGCACCGGGGAGCTGTTTTTT.

The chain has TRBV29-1 and TRBJ1-4; possible D gene TRBD1, 6 bases. CDR3 length equals 11 residues. Trimming left V 8 bases short and J 7 bases short, with 11 bases between. Per the germline V gene, CDR1 is SQVTM and CDR2 is ANQGSEA. CDR3 loop: CSYRGGEKLFF. CDR3 in DNA: TGCAGCTACCGAGGGGGTGAAAAACTGTTTTTT.

This chain uses TRBV6-5 with TRBJ1-5; 8 nucleotides line up with TRBD1. The CDR3 runs to 14 residues. Germline-derived CDR1 and CDR2 are MNHEY and SVGAGI. J gave up 4 bases and V 6 bases, and 5 bases lay outside the gene matches. For the CDR3, the DNA is TGTGCCAGCAGAGGCAGGGGGCCGAATCAGCCCCAGCATTTT. This sequence encodes CASRGRGPNQPQHF.

The V call is TRBV5-6, the J call TRBJ1-2, with unresolved D. Trimming pared 4 bases from V and 8 bases from J, leaving 21 bases between. CDR3 size: 15 residues. In germline, CDR1 is SGHDT, CDR2 YYEEEE. The CDR3 region has the DNA TGTGCCAGCAGCCCACCCTGGGAAGGGCGTAAAGGCTACACCTTC. Translated: CASSPPWEGRKGYTF.

Points on this clone: Additional DNA sequences in this sample encode the identical CDR3. The rearrangement links TRBV6-1 to TRBJ2-7; the D gene is possibly TRBD1 (5 bases). CDR3 length: 13 amino acids. Germline assignment: CDR1 MNHNS and CDR2 SASEGT. With 3 bases removed from V and 2 bases from J, the gap between germline ends came to 8 bases. CDR3 bases: TGTGCCAGCAGTGAGGCAGGGCCCTACGAGCAGTACTTC. Protein product: CASSEAGPYEQYF.

The J gene is TRBJ2-6, the V gene TRBV30; unclear D gene. The CDR3 length is 14 residues. Trimming took off 1 base at V and 4 bases at J, with 8 bases between the two ends. Germline V gives CDR1 GTSNPN, CDR2 SVGIG (reference sequence). The CDR3 nucleotides are TGTGCCTGGAGTGAAGGGCGCGGGGCCAACGTCCTGACTTTC. Residues: CAWSEGRGANVLTF.

This chain uses TRBV27 with TRBJ2-6, with D uncertain. Trimming stripped 6 bases from V and 1 base from J, with 7 bases between. This CDR3 comprises 14 residues. Germline loops: CDR1 MNHEY, CDR2 SMNVEV (reference sequence). In DNA form, the CDR3 reads TGTGCCAGCAGAAAATCTTCTGGGGCCAACGTCCTGACTTTC. Translated: CASRKSSGANVLTF.

The chain joins TRBV4-1 to TRBJ1-6; perhaps TRBD1 as D (6 bases). From germline, CDR1 is MGHRA and CDR2 YSYEKL. Trimming left V 0 bases short and J 9 bases short, with 18 bases between. CDR3 length: 17 residues. CDR3 residues: CASSQDPFRGQASPLHF. CDR3 in DNA: TGCGCCAGCAGCCAAGATCCGTTCCGGGGACAAGCTTCACCCCTCCACTTT.

The genes are TRBV29-1 and TRBJ1-2; 7 bases agree with TRBD1. This CDR3 contains 12 residues. After removal of 3 bases from V and 4 bases from J, the junction contained 2 bases not matched to a gene. Germline V gives CDR1 SQVTM, CDR2 ANQGSEA. The CDR3 loop reads CSVDNRGYGYTF. The CDR3 DNA is TGCAGCGTTGATAACAGGGGCTATGGCTACACCTTC.

The V gene is TRBV5-4, the J gene TRBJ2-5, with D possibly being TRBD1 or TRBD2 (5 bases each). CDR1 and CDR2 from the germline V gene are SGHNT and YYREEE (reference sequence). The CDR3 covers 13 residues. Trimming removed 4 bases at V and 2 bases at J, with 9 bases between. The CDR3 DNA is TGTGCCAGCAGCCCGGGACCTCAAGAGACCCAGTACTTC. This codes for CASSPGPQETQYF.